This T cell receptor beta chain was sequenced during a study of regulatory T cells in long-lasting Graves disease. Study results and limitations: There was favoring of TRBV28, TRBJ1-2 and TRBJ2-5 in persistent disease. The analysis examined peripheral blood only and excluded thyroid tissue.

According to the study, TCR beta libraries were built with iRepertoire HTBI primers and CDR3-region Arm-PCR. TCRdb redid the calling of the multiplex PCR reads with MiXCR, one entry per CDR3 protein. This table has a few hundred thousand distinct CDR3 sequences, about 14% appearing once. Comments on this clonotype: Its antigen is currently unknown.

The time point here: newly diagnosed GD, antithyroid drugs for less than 3 months. There was RNA extracted from PBMCs, and the TCR library was made from it. A peripheral blood sample, 7 to 9.5 milliliters in volume, was drawn into EDTA tubes. Germline lookup yields CDR1 MNHNS and CDR2 SASEGT. The CDR3 sequence is 19 residues long. With 5 bases removed from V and 0 bases from J, the gap between germline ends came to 23 bases. These data were also reused for a study on T cells in Graves' hyperthyroidism and ophthalmopathy. In that study: An initial round of RT-PCR targeting the TCR CDR3 relied on the HTBI primer set.

This rearrangement joins TRBV6-1 to TRBJ1-3; a possible D gene is TRBD1 (6 bases). Material: peripheral blood mononuclear cells (PBMCs), obtained at new diagnosis, from a patient treated with antithyroid drugs. The TCR was taken from a man younger than 45 with Graves disease. The CDR3 sequence: CASSTGTLGLGRSGNTIYF. CDR3 coding DNA: TGTGCCAGCAGTACCGGGACACTTGGACTTGGACGCTCTGGAAACACCATATATTTT.